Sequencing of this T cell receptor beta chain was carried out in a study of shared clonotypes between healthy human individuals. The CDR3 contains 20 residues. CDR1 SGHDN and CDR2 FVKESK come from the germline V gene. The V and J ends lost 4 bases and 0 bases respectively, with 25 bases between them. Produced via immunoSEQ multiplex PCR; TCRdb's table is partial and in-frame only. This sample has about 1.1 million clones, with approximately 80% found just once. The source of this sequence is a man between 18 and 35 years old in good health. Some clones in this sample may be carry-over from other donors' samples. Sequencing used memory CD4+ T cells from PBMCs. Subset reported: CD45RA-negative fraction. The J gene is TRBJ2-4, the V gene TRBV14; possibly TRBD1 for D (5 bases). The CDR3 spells CASSPKYRTGSILAKNIQYF. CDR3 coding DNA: TGTGCCAGCAGCCCAAAATACAGGACCGGGTCGATACTAGCCAAAAACATTCAGTACTTC.